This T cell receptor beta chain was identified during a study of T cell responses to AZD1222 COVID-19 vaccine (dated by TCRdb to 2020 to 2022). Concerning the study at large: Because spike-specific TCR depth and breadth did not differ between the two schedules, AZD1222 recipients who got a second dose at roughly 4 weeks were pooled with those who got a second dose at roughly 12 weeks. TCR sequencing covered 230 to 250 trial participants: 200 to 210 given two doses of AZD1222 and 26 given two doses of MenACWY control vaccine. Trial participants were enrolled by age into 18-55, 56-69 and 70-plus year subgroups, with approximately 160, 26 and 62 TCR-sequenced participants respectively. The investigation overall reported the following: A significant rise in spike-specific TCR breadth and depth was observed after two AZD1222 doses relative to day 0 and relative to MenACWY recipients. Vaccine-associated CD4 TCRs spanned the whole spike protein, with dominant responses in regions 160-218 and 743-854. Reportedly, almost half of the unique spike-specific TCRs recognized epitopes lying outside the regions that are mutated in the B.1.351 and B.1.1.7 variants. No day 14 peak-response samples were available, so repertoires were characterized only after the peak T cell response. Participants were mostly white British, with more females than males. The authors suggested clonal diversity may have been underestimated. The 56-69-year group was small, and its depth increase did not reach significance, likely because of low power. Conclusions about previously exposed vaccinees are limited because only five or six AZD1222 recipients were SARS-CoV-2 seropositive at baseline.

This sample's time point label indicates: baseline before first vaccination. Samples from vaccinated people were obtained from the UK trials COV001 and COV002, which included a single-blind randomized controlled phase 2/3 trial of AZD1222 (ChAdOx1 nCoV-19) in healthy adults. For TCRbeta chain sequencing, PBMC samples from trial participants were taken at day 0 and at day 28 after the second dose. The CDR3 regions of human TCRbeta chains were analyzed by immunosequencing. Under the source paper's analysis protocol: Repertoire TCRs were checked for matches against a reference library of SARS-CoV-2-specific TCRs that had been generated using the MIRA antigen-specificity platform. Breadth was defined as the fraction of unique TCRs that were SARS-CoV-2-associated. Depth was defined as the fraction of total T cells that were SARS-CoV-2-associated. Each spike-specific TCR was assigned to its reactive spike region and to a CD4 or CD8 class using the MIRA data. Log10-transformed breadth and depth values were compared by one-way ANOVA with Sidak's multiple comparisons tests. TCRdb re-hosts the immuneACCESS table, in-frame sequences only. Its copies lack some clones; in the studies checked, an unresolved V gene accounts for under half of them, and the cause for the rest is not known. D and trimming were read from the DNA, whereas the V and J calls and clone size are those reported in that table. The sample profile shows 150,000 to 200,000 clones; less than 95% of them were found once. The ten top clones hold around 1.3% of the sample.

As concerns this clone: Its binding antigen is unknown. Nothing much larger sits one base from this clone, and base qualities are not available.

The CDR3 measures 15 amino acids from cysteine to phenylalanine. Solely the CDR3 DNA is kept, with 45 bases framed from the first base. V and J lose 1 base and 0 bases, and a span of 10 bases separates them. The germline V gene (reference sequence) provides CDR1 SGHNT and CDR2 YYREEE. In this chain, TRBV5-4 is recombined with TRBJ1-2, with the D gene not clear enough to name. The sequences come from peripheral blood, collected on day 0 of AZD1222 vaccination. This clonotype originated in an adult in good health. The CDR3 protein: CASSLWGDTNYGYTF. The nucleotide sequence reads TGTGCCAGCAGCTTGTGGGGTGATACTAACTATGGCTACACCTTC. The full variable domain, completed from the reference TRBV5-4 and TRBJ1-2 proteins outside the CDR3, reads ETGVTQSPTHLIKTRGQQVTLRCSSQSGHNTVSWYQQALGQGPQFIFQYYREEENGRGNFPPRFSGLQFPNYSSELNVNALELDDSALYLCASSLWGDTNYGYTFGSGTRLTVV.